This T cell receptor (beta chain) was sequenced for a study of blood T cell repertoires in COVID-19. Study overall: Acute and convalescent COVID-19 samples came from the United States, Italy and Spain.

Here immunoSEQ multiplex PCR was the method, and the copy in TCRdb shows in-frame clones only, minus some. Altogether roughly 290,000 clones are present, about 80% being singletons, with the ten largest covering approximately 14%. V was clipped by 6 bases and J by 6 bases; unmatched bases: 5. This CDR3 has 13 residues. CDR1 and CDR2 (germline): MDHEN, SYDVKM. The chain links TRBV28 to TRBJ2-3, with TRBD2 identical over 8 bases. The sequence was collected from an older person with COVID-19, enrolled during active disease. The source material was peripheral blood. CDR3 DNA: TGTGCCAGCAGGCCTACTAGCGGCGATACGCAGTATTTT. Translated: CASRPTSGDTQYF.